Sequencing of this T cell receptor (beta chain) was carried out in a study of tumor-infiltrating lymphocytes in primary liver carcinoma. Study as a whole: Staged T1-T3 N0M0, the tumors had sizes that ranged from about 4 to 10 cm across. Sequencing of the samples generated roughly 3.65 to 8 million productive TCRbeta reads, with similar yields across tissue types.

With around 450 ng total RNA as template and a constant-region primer, TCR beta cDNA was made. For TCR beta, libraries were produced by three nested multiplex PCR rounds using slightly modified ARM-PCR. Amplification in the first two PCR rounds was performed using TRBV1-TRBV30 forward primers and a C-beta reverse primer for 9 to 11 cycles each. A single record per CDR3 protein comes from TCRdb applying MiXCR to the multiplex PCR reads. The sample carries approximately 120,000 distinct CDR3 sequences, around 64% recorded once. RNA and DNA were co-extracted from about 20-30 mg of unsorted bulk tissue. Per tumor, sampling covered five separate regions. Germline CDR1 reads WNHNN; CDR2 reads SYGVQD (reference sequence). There are 18 residues in the CDR3. This clonotype occurred once. It may be a read error: a sequence one base away is much more abundant.

The clonotype originates from a woman aged 55-69 years with primary liver carcinoma and hepatitis B virus infection. Material for sequencing was liver tumor tissue from sampling region 3. Subset: tumor region T3, left-lateral pole. The chain employs TRBV10-1 and TRBJ2-3, with 7 bases aligning to TRBD1. CDR3 region: CAGSSGTDSPFFTDTQYF. As DNA, the CDR3 is TGCGCCGGCAGCTCCGGGACAGACTCACCATTCTTCACAGATACGCAGTATTTT.